This paragraph reports one T cell receptor (beta chain). As yet, its antigen is unknown. TCRdb reprocessed the 5' RACE reads and stores each CDR3 protein as one record, lacking DNA. The sample has about 160,000 distinct CDR3 sequences. This sample was taken from a study of T cells expressing NK-cell markers. Study summary: CD3+CD56+NKG2C+, CD3+CD56+NKG2C- and CD3+CD56-NKG2C+ T cells, once sorted, supplied the TCR beta repertoires. Seven HCMV-seropositive donors and one seronegative donor made up the eight sequenced donors.

Overall study findings and caveats: Whether expanded NKG2C+ T cell clones recognized HCMV stayed uncertain. As a fraction of CD8+ T cells, dominant NKG2C+ clonotypes reached about 1.0-8% in a handful of donors.

CDR1 is SGHRS and CDR2 is YFSETQ in the germline V gene. CDR3 length: 15 amino acids. This clonotype was obtained from a woman between 18 and 69 years old in good health. The sample consisted of blood T cells: a sorted CD56 or NKG2C T cell subset, CD4+ or CD8+ T cells, or bulk PBMC T cells (not recorded which). The chain combines TRBV5-1 with TRBJ2-5; TCRdb outputs TRBD1, but without DNA this stays unchecked. The CDR3 loop reads CASSFRQGYGETQYF.